The 27 T cell receptor beta chains presented below share a single source sample, sequenced in a study of regulatory T cells in long-lasting Graves disease. Time point noted: newly diagnosed GD, antithyroid drugs for less than 3 months. PBMC-extracted RNA yielded the TCR library. The authors built TCR beta libraries using iRepertoire HTBI primers and Arm-PCR of CDR3 regions. TCRdb independently ran MiXCR on the multiplex PCR reads; one entry per CDR3 protein. The sample contains around 460,000 distinct CDR3 sequences, approximately 14% of which appear only once. This sample also appeared in a second study, on T cells in Graves' hyperthyroidism and ophthalmopathy.

This material consisted of peripheral blood mononuclear cells (PBMCs), taken at new diagnosis, from a patient treated with antithyroid drugs. The receptor source for this set is a woman aged 45 to 65 with Graves disease.

V gene TRBV27 combines with J gene TRBJ2-6; TRBD1 or TRBD2 may be the D gene (5 bases each). CDR1 is MNHEY and CDR2 is SMNVEV in the germline V gene (reference sequence). V shed 2 bases and J shed 8 bases, with 13 bases lying between them. The CDR3 has 15 residues. CDR3 amino acids: CASSLGDPGTNVLTF. CDR3 DNA sequence: TGTGCCAGCAGTTTAGGGGACCCAGGGACCAACGTCCTGACTTTC. Combining the CDR3 with reference TRBV27 and TRBJ2-6 gives the whole variable domain EAQVTQNPRYLITVTGKKLTVTCSQNMNHEYMSWYRQDPGLGLRQIYYSMNVEVTDKGDVPEGYKVSRKEKRNFPLILESPSPNQTSLYFCASSLGDPGTNVLTFGAGSRLTVL.

This chain uses TRBV20-1 with TRBJ1-5; no clear D gene. Germline-derived CDR1 and CDR2 are DFQATT and SNEGSKA (reference sequence). The CDR3 has 15 amino acids. V was trimmed by 1 base and J by 2 bases, leaving 12 bases between them. CDR3 coding DNA: TGCAGTGCTAGAGGGGTGGGCGATGGCAATCAGCCCCAGCATTTT. Its translation: CSARGVGDGNQPQHF.

This chain links TRBV10-1 with TRBJ2-6; 11 bases are a match to TRBD2. The CDR3 has 23 residues. J lost 1 base, V lost 0 bases, and 17 bases had no gene match. CDR1 is WNHNN and CDR2 is SYGVQD in the germline V gene (reference sequence). The CDR3 region has the DNA TGCGCCAGCAGTGAGTCGAGGGCTAGCGGGAGGCCCCCTTTCTTTTCTGGGGCCAACGTCCTGACTTTC. This sequence encodes CASSESRASGRPPFFSGANVLTF.

This clonotype was found many times. J is TRBJ2-3 and V is TRBV20-1; the D gene could be TRBD1 or TRBD2 (5 bases each). The CDR3 covers 14 residues. Trimming left V 3 bases short and J 3 bases short, with 13 bases between. Germline V gives CDR1 DFQATT, CDR2 SNEGSKA (reference sequence). CDR3 in amino acids: CSARSGPRTDTQYF. Written as DNA, the CDR3 is TGCAGTGCTAGGTCGGGACCGCGGACAGATACGCAGTATTTT.

In this sample, this clonotype turned up many times. V usage is TRBV20-1 and J usage is TRBJ2-5; perhaps TRBD1 as D (8 bases). The germline V and J ends were trimmed by 4 bases and 6 bases, with 15 bases remaining between them. CDR1 DFQATT and CDR2 SNEGSKA come from the germline V gene (reference sequence). The CDR3 runs to 13 residues. CDR3 sequence: CSAIQGGYKTQYF. As DNA, the CDR3 is TGCAGTGCTATACAGGGGGGGTATAAGACCCAGTACTTC.

This clonotype was picked up many times. CDR3 residues: CASSQMASGRRGQETQYF. The CDR3 nucleotides read TGCGCCAGCAGCCAAATGGCTAGCGGGAGACGGGGCCAAGAGACCCAGTACTTC. The chain employs TRBV4-1 and TRBJ2-5; 10 bases line up with TRBD2. Germline CDR1 reads MGHRA; CDR2 reads YSYEKL. This CDR3 contains 18 residues. The trim removed 2 bases at V and 1 base at J, leaving 10 bases unmatched.

This clonotype was picked up many times. The genes are TRBV2 and TRBJ1-6, with D hard to call. This CDR3 is 15 amino acids long. V was pared by 3 bases and J by 7 bases, with 13 bases between. CDR1 and CDR2 (germline): SNHLY, FYNNEI. CDR3 residues: CASSDQAEQNSPLHF. CDR3 DNA sequence: TGTGCCAGCAGTGATCAGGCAGAGCAGAATTCACCCCTCCACTTT.

This clonotype was counted at least ten times. J is TRBJ1-1 and V is TRBV27; D remains ambiguous. V was pared by 2 bases and J by 1 base, with 14 bases between. Germline loops: CDR1 MNHEY, CDR2 SMNVEV (reference sequence). The CDR3 has 16 amino acids. The CDR3 coding sequence is TGTGCCAGCAGTTTAGGATACAGTACCAAGAACACTGAAGCTTTCTTT. Amino acids: CASSLGYSTKNTEAFF.

This clonotype was recorded many times. This chain links TRBV7-9 with TRBJ2-7; TRBD2 might be the D (5 bases). CDR3 length: 13 amino acids. Germline V lookup: CDR1 SEHNR, CDR2 FQNEAQ (reference sequence). The V gene lost 3 bases and the J gene lost 4 bases, with 10 bases spanning the gap. This CDR3 reads CASSFGVPYEQYF. The DNA for the CDR3 is TGTGCCAGCAGCTTCGGGGTACCTTACGAGCAGTACTTC.

This clonotype has only a few counts. This chain joins TRBV4-2 and TRBJ2-3; the match to TRBD2 covers 8 bases. V lost 1 base and J lost 0; bases outside the gene matches: 3. The V gene's germline CDR1 is LGHNA and CDR2 YNFKEQ. This CDR3 is 16 amino acids long. The CDR3: CASSQVERGSTDTQYF. The CDR3 nucleotides are TGTGCCAGCAGCCAAGTAGAGCGGGGGAGCACAGATACGCAGTATTTT.

This clonotype was seen repeatedly, ten times or more. The genes are TRBV2 and TRBJ1-1, with D perhaps TRBD1 (5 bases). The CDR3 length is 14 residues. The V gene lost 4 bases and the J gene lost 0 bases, with 9 bases spanning the gap. Germline values: CDR1 SNHLY, CDR2 FYNNEI. The CDR3 loop is CASSGGALNTEAFF. In DNA form, the CDR3 reads TGTGCCAGCAGTGGAGGGGCTCTGAACACTGAAGCTTTCTTT. The whole variable domain, remainder taken from reference TRBV2 and TRBJ1-1, is EPEVTQTPSHQVTQMGQEVILRCVPISNHLYFYWYRQILGQKVEFLVSFYNNEISEKSEIFDDQFSVERPDGSNFTLKIRSTKLEDSAMYFCASSGGALNTEAFFGQGTRLTVV.

This clonotype was seen a handful of times. The J gene is TRBJ2-2, the V gene TRBV7-2, with 11 bases matching TRBD2. V lost 1 base to trimming and J lost 3 bases; unmatched junction nucleotides: 13. This CDR3 spans 20 amino acids. CDR1 SGHTA and CDR2 FQGNSA come from the germline V gene. DNA of the CDR3: TGTGCCAGCAGCTTAGGCTCTCTCTCCTTAGCGGGAGGGTACACCGGGGAGCTGTTTTTT. Its translation is CASSLGSLSLAGGYTGELFF.

This clonotype came up a few times. The CDR3 protein is CASNTGGYYGYTF. The CDR3 DNA follows: TGTGCCAGTAATACAGGTGGATACTATGGCTACACCTTC. V and J are TRBV19 and TRBJ1-2; the D gene is possibly TRBD1 (5 bases). Looked up from germline, CDR1 is LNHDA and CDR2 is SQIVND (reference sequence). V gave up 7 bases and J gave up 3 bases, with 12 bases separating them. CDR3 length: 13 amino acids. The full variable domain, rest sourced from reference TRBV19 and TRBJ1-2, is DGGITQSPKYLFRKEGQNVTLSCEQNLNHDAMYWYRQDPGQGLRLIYYSQIVNDFQKGDIAEGYSVSREKKESFPLTVTSAQKNPTAFYLCASNTGGYYGYTFGSGTRLTVV.

This clonotype was detected ten times or more. The chain couples TRBV5-1 to TRBJ2-7; a weak D match, TRBD2 (6 bases). The CDR3 is made up of 14 amino acids. From germline, CDR1 is SGHRS and CDR2 YFSETQ. The V end was cut by 1 base, the J end by 2 bases, with 10 bases between. CDR3 nucleotide sequence: TGCGCCAGCAGCTTGAATAGCGGTCCCTACGAGCAGTACTTC. It is translated as CASSLNSGPYEQYF.

This clonotype was picked up many times. The rearrangement uses TRBV2 and TRBJ2-7, with D perhaps matching TRBD1 (6 bases). Germline CDR1 is SNHLY and CDR2 is FYNNEI. This CDR3 contains 12 residues. Deletions cut 1 base from V and 7 bases from J, with 8 bases between. The CDR3 region is CASSEGGGEQYF. CDR3 nucleotides: TGTGCCAGCAGTGAAGGAGGGGGTGAGCAGTACTTC. Full variable domain (remainder filled in from reference TRBV2 and TRBJ2-7): EPEVTQTPSHQVTQMGQEVILRCVPISNHLYFYWYRQILGQKVEFLVSFYNNEISEKSEIFDDQFSVERPDGSNFTLKIRSTKLEDSAMYFCASSEGGGEQYFGPGTRLTVT.

The genes are TRBV27 and TRBJ2-1, with D unclear. The CDR3 runs to 13 residues. CDR1 and CDR2 (germline): MNHEY, SMNVEV (reference sequence). The ends were cut back, 2 bases at V and 2 bases at J, with 4 bases in the middle. CDR3 region: CASSLNTYNEQFF. CDR3 DNA: TGTGCCAGCAGTTTAAACACCTACAATGAGCAGTTCTTC.

At least ten counts were recorded for this clonotype. This chain joins TRBV28 and TRBJ1-1; D is unclear. The CDR3 loop spans 14 amino acids. From germline, CDR1 is MDHEN and CDR2 SYDVKM. Trimming pared 1 base from V and 4 bases from J, leaving 10 bases between. CDR3 sequence (DNA): TGTGCCAGCAGTTTATTCGGGCAGACCACTGAAGCTTTCTTT. Translation: CASSLFGQTTEAFF.

The V call is TRBV18, the J call TRBJ2-1, with unresolved D. The CDR3 is 16 residues long. Trimming cost V 3 bases and J 3 bases, with 15 bases left between them. The germline CDR1 and CDR2 sequences are KGHSH and LQKENI. CDR3 sequence: CASSPMLVTNYNEQFF. The CDR3, as DNA: TGTGCCAGCTCACCGATGTTAGTTACAAACTACAATGAGCAGTTCTTC. Full variable domain (rest looked up from reference TRBV18 and TRBJ2-1): NAGVMQNPRHLVRRRGQEARLRCSPMKGHSHVYWYRQLPEEGLKFMVYLQKENIIDESGMPKERFSAEFPKEGPSILRIQQVVRGDSAAYFCASSPMLVTNYNEQFFGPGTRLTVL.

This clonotype was detected ten times or more. V usage is TRBV2 and J usage is TRBJ1-2, with D hard to call. The CDR3 is made up of 14 amino acids. The germline V and J ends were trimmed by 6 bases and 8 bases, with 19 bases remaining between them. The germline CDR1 and CDR2 sequences are SNHLY and FYNNEI. Written as DNA, the CDR3 is TGTGCCAGCAGCTCATTAGGGTCTACGGGCGGCTACACCTTC. The encoded protein is CASSSLGSTGGYTF.

This clonotype was picked up a small number of times. The chain is built from TRBV7-9 and TRBJ1-4; D gene ambiguous. The germline V gene encodes CDR1 SEHNR and CDR2 FQNEAQ (reference sequence). V was clipped by 1 base and J by 0 bases, with 9 bases between them. This CDR3 contains 16 residues. CDR3 sequence: CASSLVVIATNEKLFF. The CDR3, as DNA: TGTGCCAGCAGCTTAGTTGTGATTGCAACTAATGAAAAACTGTTTTTT.

V gene TRBV3-1 combines with J gene TRBJ2-3; D gene unclear. This CDR3 is 16 amino acids long. Germline values: CDR1 LGHDT, CDR2 YNNKEL (reference sequence). V gave up 1 base and J gave up 4 bases, with 15 bases separating them. CDR3 in DNA: TGTGCCAGCAGCCAAGTTTCCGGGCAAAAGGCAGATACGCAGTATTTT. This gives the protein CASSQVSGQKADTQYF.

This chain joins TRBV2 and TRBJ1-6, with D possibly matching TRBD1 (5 bases). Trimming took off 6 bases at V and 10 bases at J, with 19 bases between the two ends. This CDR3 spans 15 amino acids. Per germline, CDR1 SNHLY and CDR2 FYNNEI. The CDR3 loop reads CASRGDLFVDSPLHF. For the CDR3, the DNA is TGTGCCAGCAGGGGGGACCTTTTTGTGGACTCACCCCTCCACTTT.

This clonotype was counted many times. The J gene is TRBJ2-7, the V gene TRBV28; a weak D match, TRBD1 (6 bases). Germline V CDR1 and CDR2: MDHEN, SYDVKM. The germline V and J ends were trimmed by 6 bases and 0 bases, with 15 bases remaining between them. This CDR3 has 15 amino acids. Here the CDR3 reads CASSSDRLSSYEQYF. CDR3 DNA sequence: TGTGCCAGCAGCTCTGACAGGTTGAGCTCCTACGAGCAGTACTTC.

This clonotype has at least ten counts. The chain has TRBV3-1 and TRBJ1-3, with a tentative D call TRBD1 (5 bases). The CDR3 is made up of 16 amino acids. CDR1 and CDR2 from the germline V gene are LGHDT and YNNKEL (reference sequence). Trimming cost V 1 base and J 11 bases, with 21 bases left between them. CDR3 nucleotides: TGTGCCAGCAGCCAAGGGGCCGCGGGGGGTCGAAGGCCCATATATTTT. This codes for CASSQGAAGGRRPIYF.

This clonotype was observed many times. J is TRBJ2-5 and V is TRBV28; 7 nucleotides match TRBD2. Germline V lookup: CDR1 MDHEN, CDR2 SYDVKM. The V segment lost 3 bases and the J segment 5 bases; nucleotides outside the gene matches: 9. The CDR3 length is 15 residues. CDR3 protein: CASSFRGREEETQYF. CDR3 DNA sequence: TGTGCCAGCAGTTTTCGCGGGAGAGAGGAGGAGACCCAGTACTTC.

The chain is built from TRBV10-3 and TRBJ2-7; 7 bases fit TRBD2. V shed 8 bases and J 4 bases; nucleotides not matched to a gene: 14. Per germline, CDR1 ENHRY and CDR2 SYGVKD. The CDR3 totals 15 residues. CDR3: CAIEDKGLPNYEQYF. In nucleotides, the CDR3 is TGTGCCATCGAGGACAAGGGACTACCAAATTACGAGCAGTACTTC.

This clonotype has a count of ten or more. The rearrangement uses TRBV6-2 or TRBV6-3 and TRBJ2-1, with a weak D call TRBD1 (5 bases). CDR1 MNHEY and CDR2 SVGEGT come from the germline V gene. V lost 3 bases and J 9 bases, leaving 9 bases between the germline ends. The CDR3 runs 12 residues. CDR3 DNA sequence: TGTGCCAGCAGTTATCGCAGGGTTGAGCAGTTCTTC. Amino acids: CASSYRRVEQFF.